This T cell receptor beta chain was documented in a study of OX40 agonist ivuxolimab in advanced cancers. Background on the study: Patients received ivuxolimab, an intravenous treatment, every 2 weeks at 0.01 to 10 mg/kg. Partial responses were achieved by three patients, of whom one had hepatocellular carcinoma and two had cutaneous melanoma.

Worth noting for this clone: As yet, its antigen is unknown.

V lost 6 bases and J lost 2, with 7 bases in between. Germline lookup yields CDR1 MDHEN and CDR2 SYDVKM. CDR3 length: 13 residues. General observations from the study: Normalized expansion of T-cell clones was also low for some nonresponders.

Some clones are missing from TCRdb's copy, which holds only in-frame ones; the method was immunoSEQ multiplex PCR. The sample has tens of thousands of clones, about 89% seen once. Enrollment shut out patients with autoimmune disease history or systemic immunosuppression. The input for sequencing was CD4+ or CD8+ T cells sorted from blood, taken in a trial of the OX40 agonist ivuxolimab. The chain links TRBV28 to TRBJ1-4; perhaps TRBD1 as D (5 bases). The sequence was collected from an adult with an advanced solid tumor such as melanoma, head and neck, liver or kidney cancer. Here the CDR3 DNA reads TGTGCCAGCAGCCGACAGACTAATGAAAAACTGTTTTTT. Amino acid sequence: CASSRQTNEKLFF.